Listed below are T cell receptor beta chains from one sample, sequenced in a study of blood T cell repertoires in COVID-19. Data came from immunoSEQ multiplex PCR; TCRdb stores just in-frame clones and leaves some out. Among approximately 96,000 clones listed, roughly 80% were seen once. The sample consisted of peripheral blood. The receptors stem from a woman over 75 with acute or convalescent COVID-19. CDR3s include the opening cysteine and the closing phenylalanine or tryptophan. Each record gives: D gene, J gene, clone size, V gene, CDR3 DNA, CDR3 protein. A D gene is named only where the DNA matches it firmly. Size is stated for part of the rows, as once, few or many counts, or as a class when the clone is expanded.

D: .
J: TRBJ1-3
size: .
V: TRBV5-6
DNA: TGTGCCAGCAGCTTGTTTAGCTCTGGAAACACCATATATTTT
CDR3: CASSLFSSGNTIYF

D: .
J: TRBJ2-7
size: .
V: TRBV6-5
DNA: TGTGCCAGCCAGAAGAGTTGGGGACACTACGAGCAGTACTTC
CDR3: CASQKSWGHYEQYF

D: TRBD1
J: TRBJ1-2
size: .
V: TRBV28
DNA: TGTGCCAGCAGCGCCGGGACAGGGATTAACTATGGCTACACCTTC
CDR3: CASSAGTGINYGYTF

D: TRBD2
J: TRBJ2-1
size: .
V: TRBV29-1
DNA: TGCAGCGCCGGAACCGGGAGGGTGAATGAGCAGTTCTTC
CDR3: CSAGTGRVNEQFF

D: TRBD2
J: TRBJ2-3
size: .
V: TRBV6-2/TRBV6-3
DNA: TGTGCCAGCAGTTACGGACTAGCGGGGGACACAGATACGCAGTATTTT
CDR3: CASSYGLAGDTDTQYF

D: TRBD1
J: TRBJ2-7
size: .
V: TRBV28
DNA: TGTGCCAGCAGATTGACAGGGCCCCACGAGCAGTACTTC
CDR3: CASRLTGPHEQYF

D: TRBD1
J: TRBJ2-7
size: .
V: TRBV29-1
DNA: TGCAGCGCGGGACAGATAAATTCCTACGAGCAGTACTTC
CDR3: CSAGQINSYEQYF

D: TRBD1
J: TRBJ1-1
size: .
V: TRBV19
DNA: TGTGCCAGTAGTATATCTGCAGGGGGGTCCACTGAAGCTTTCTTT
CDR3: CASSISAGGSTEAFF

D: TRBD1
J: TRBJ1-1
size: .
V: TRBV3-1/TRBV3-2
DNA: TGTGCCAGCAGCCAGACCACAGGGGGGGACTTTGGGGCTTTCTTT
CDR3: CASSQTTGGDFGAFF

D: .
J: TRBJ2-2
size: .
V: TRBV7-3
DNA: TGTGCCAGCAGCAAGACAGGTTATAAGGCGAACACCGGGGAGCTGTTTTTT
CDR3: CASSKTGYKANTGELFF

D: TRBD1
J: TRBJ1-2
size: .
V: TRBV7-9
DNA: TGTGCCAGCACCCCTCACAGGGGAGCAAACTATGGCTACACCTTC
CDR3: CASTPHRGANYGYTF

D: TRBD1
J: TRBJ2-7
size: few
V: TRBV6-5
DNA: TGTGCCAGCAGCTCTTCGACAGGGGTTAGATACGAGCAGTACTTC
CDR3: CASSSSTGVRYEQYF

D: .
J: TRBJ2-5
size: .
V: TRBV7-9
DNA: TGTGCCAGCAGCTTGAACAGTGAGACCCAGTACTTC
CDR3: CASSLNSETQYF

D: .
J: TRBJ2-1
size: .
V: TRBV24-1
DNA: TGTGCCACCAGTGCGGGGACATTTTCCTACAATGAGCAGTTCTTC
CDR3: CATSAGTFSYNEQFF

D: .
J: TRBJ1-1
size: .
V: TRBV20-1
DNA: TGCAGTGCTAGTCGGTCTCCGAACACTGAAGCTTTCTTT
CDR3: CSASRSPNTEAFF

D: TRBD1
J: TRBJ1-6
size: .
V: TRBV24-1
DNA: TGTGCCACCAGTGATGGGACAGGGGGTAATTCACCCCTCCACTTT
CDR3: CATSDGTGGNSPLHF

D: .
J: TRBJ1-4
size: .
V: TRBV20-1
DNA: TGCAGTGCTAGTCATGGGGACAATCGCCTTGAAAAACTGTTTTTT
CDR3: CSASHGDNRLEKLFF

D: TRBD1
J: TRBJ1-6
size: .
V: TRBV15
DNA: TGTGCCACCAGCAGACTTAGACAGGGGATTTCACCCCTCCACTTT
CDR3: CATSRLRQGISPLHF

D: .
J: TRBJ1-3
size: .
V: TRBV5-1
DNA: TGCGCCAGCAGCTTGGGACAGGCAATCCCCTCTGGAAACACCATATATTTT
CDR3: CASSLGQAIPSGNTIYF

D: .
J: TRBJ2-4
size: .
V: TRBV7-2
DNA: TGTGCCAGCAGCTTAGACTGGGGCCAGGTCGACAAAAACATTCAGTACTTC
CDR3: CASSLDWGQVDKNIQYF

D: TRBD1
J: TRBJ2-3
size: .
V: TRBV19
DNA: TGTGCCAGTAGTACGACAGGGACGGATACGCAGTATTTT
CDR3: CASSTTGTDTQYF

D: .
J: TRBJ2-2
size: .
V: TRBV28
DNA: TGTGCCAGCAGTCAGACAGTTTACACCGGGGAGCTGTTTTTT
CDR3: CASSQTVYTGELFF

D: TRBD1
J: TRBJ1-2
size: .
V: TRBV29-1
DNA: TGCAGCGTTGAAGGGACAGGGGAAGCTAACTATGGCTACACCTTC
CDR3: CSVEGTGEANYGYTF

D: .
J: TRBJ1-5
size: .
V: TRBV18
DNA: TGTGCCAGCTCCGGCGACAGGCGAGGTCAGCCCCAGCATTTT
CDR3: CASSGDRRGQPQHF

D: .
J: TRBJ2-3
size: .
V: TRBV11-2
DNA: TGTGCCAGCAGCCGGACAGTTGACAGCACAGATACGCAGTATTTT
CDR3: CASSRTVDSTDTQYF

D: TRBD1
J: TRBJ1-2
size: .
V: TRBV7-9
DNA: TGTGCCAGCAGCTTAGATACAGGGGGCAATGGCTACACCTTC
CDR3: CASSLDTGGNGYTF

D: TRBD1
J: TRBJ1-1
size: .
V: TRBV19
DNA: TGTGCCAGTAAGTTAGCGGGACAGGGTGTCGGTGAAGCTTTCTTT
CDR3: CASKLAGQGVGEAFF

D: .
J: TRBJ2-3
size: .
V: TRBV6-5
DNA: TGTGCCAGCAGCGTCAACATGGGGGCGGATACGCAGTATTTT
CDR3: CASSVNMGADTQYF

D: TRBD1
J: TRBJ1-2
size: .
V: TRBV19
DNA: TGTGCCAGTAGTATTTTGACAGGGCCCTATTCCGCCGAGGGCTACACCTTC
CDR3: CASSILTGPYSAEGYTF

D: .
J: TRBJ1-2
size: .
V: TRBV5-8
DNA: TGTGCCAGCAGCTTGCGGTTCCACTATGGCTACACCTTC
CDR3: CASSLRFHYGYTF

D: TRBD2
J: TRBJ2-7
size: few
V: TRBV27
DNA: TGTGCCAGCAGTTTGATGTCCCAGCGGGGGTTCTACGAGCAGTACTTC
CDR3: CASSLMSQRGFYEQYF

D: TRBD1
J: TRBJ2-6
size: .
V: TRBV2
DNA: TGTGCCAGCAGTGCGTGGACAGGGATTTATTCAGGGGCCAACGTCCTGACTTTC
CDR3: CASSAWTGIYSGANVLTF

D: .
J: TRBJ1-2
size: .
V: TRBV6-2/TRBV6-3
DNA: TGTGCCAGCAGTTATGACAGTCTCTATGGCTACACCTTC
CDR3: CASSYDSLYGYTF

D: .
J: TRBJ2-5
size: .
V: TRBV5-1
DNA: TGCGCCAGCAGCTTGGATGGGGCAAGCCAAGAGACCCAGTACTTC
CDR3: CASSLDGASQETQYF

D: .
J: TRBJ1-1
size: .
V: TRBV7-2
DNA: TGTGCCAGCAGCCGAGATACTACAGGGCAAGCTTTCTTT
CDR3: CASSRDTTGQAFF

D: TRBD1
J: TRBJ1-2
size: medium-sized
V: TRBV4-1
DNA: TGCGCCAGCAGCCAACGATACTCAGCCGGGACAGGGGTTAACTATGGCTACACCTTC
CDR3: CASSQRYSAGTGVNYGYTF

D: .
J: TRBJ1-5
size: .
V: TRBV7-9
DNA: TGTGCCAGCAGCTTAGAAAGGGTGGGATCGGGACAGCCCCAGCATTTT
CDR3: CASSLERVGSGQPQHF

D: .
J: TRBJ2-1
size: .
V: TRBV24-1
DNA: TGTGCCACCAGTGGGCAGGGTCCCTACAATGAGCAGTTCTTC
CDR3: CATSGQGPYNEQFF

D: TRBD2
J: TRBJ2-5
size: .
V: TRBV6-2/TRBV6-3
DNA: TGTGCCAGCAGTGACGGGACTAGCGGGGGGGAGACCCAGTACTTC
CDR3: CASSDGTSGGETQYF

D: TRBD1
J: TRBJ1-2
size: .
V: TRBV6-2/TRBV6-3
DNA: TGTGCCAGCAGTTACGGACAGGGGAATGGCTACACCTTC
CDR3: CASSYGQGNGYTF

D: .
J: TRBJ1-2
size: .
V: TRBV10-1
DNA: TGCGCCAGCAGTGAGTCGGTCGGGGGGTTCTGGTACACCTTC
CDR3: CASSESVGGFWYTF

D: .
J: TRBJ1-1
size: .
V: TRBV3-1/TRBV3-2
DNA: TGTGCCAGCAGCCCCGGACAGCCGAACACTGAAGCTTTCTTT
CDR3: CASSPGQPNTEAFF

D: TRBD1
J: TRBJ1-4
size: .
V: TRBV19
DNA: TGTGCCAGTAGTCCACCCCGGGACAGGGTGGGGTATGAAAAACTGTTTTTT
CDR3: CASSPPRDRVGYEKLFF

D: TRBD2
J: TRBJ2-5
size: .
V: TRBV11-2
DNA: TGTGCCAGCAGCTCCGGACTAGTGGGCGAGACCCAGTACTTC
CDR3: CASSSGLVGETQYF

D: .
J: TRBJ1-2
size: .
V: TRBV5-1
DNA: TGCGCCAGCAGCGACAGCCCGGGGGTCTATGGCTACACCTTC
CDR3: CASSDSPGVYGYTF

D: TRBD1
J: TRBJ1-4
size: .
V: TRBV28
DNA: TGTGCCAGCAGTTCCCCCCGATGGACAGGGAATGAAAAACTGTTTTTT
CDR3: CASSSPRWTGNEKLFF

D: TRBD2
J: TRBJ2-1
size: .
V: TRBV6-6
DNA: TGTGCCAGCAGTACAGCGGGGGGGATCAATGAGCAGTTCTTC
CDR3: CASSTAGGINEQFF

D: .
J: TRBJ2-5
size: .
V: TRBV7-9
DNA: TGTGCCAGCAGCTTCAGGGGATCGGGGACCCAGTACTTC
CDR3: CASSFRGSGTQYF

D: .
J: TRBJ1-2
size: .
V: TRBV11-2
DNA: TGTGCCAGCAGTTCGAGGAACTATGGCTACACCTTC
CDR3: CASSSRNYGYTF

D: .
J: TRBJ1-1
size: few
V: TRBV29-1
DNA: TGCAGCGTTGCCCTCAACTTGGTAGCGTCTGAAGCTTTCTTT
CDR3: CSVALNLVASEAFF

D: TRBD1
J: TRBJ1-2
size: .
V: TRBV7-9
DNA: TGTGCCAGCAGCTTCGTACAGGGGGGCTACACCTTC
CDR3: CASSFVQGGYTF

D: TRBD1
J: TRBJ1-4
size: .
V: TRBV4-3
DNA: TGCGCCAGCAGCCAACGACAGGGGGTTGAAAAACTGTTTTTT
CDR3: CASSQRQGVEKLFF

D: .
J: TRBJ2-3
size: .
V: TRBV30
DNA: TGTGCCTGGAGTGTACGGGGTCCTCTGGGCGAGGGTCGGTATTTT
CDR3: CAWSVRGPLGEGRYF

D: TRBD1
J: TRBJ2-1
size: .
V: TRBV7-3
DNA: TGTGCCAGCAGCTCGTCCGGGACAGGGGTCAATGAGCAGTTCTTC
CDR3: CASSSSGTGVNEQFF

D: .
J: TRBJ1-4
size: .
V: TRBV28
DNA: TGTGCCAGCAGGGTGGCTTCCGCGGGGTATGAAAAACTGTTTTTT
CDR3: CASRVASAGYEKLFF

D: TRBD1
J: TRBJ1-2
size: .
V: TRBV24-1
DNA: TGTGCCACCAGTGTCGGACAGGCCGCTGGACTATTTTTC
CDR3: CATSVGQAAGLFF

D: TRBD1
J: TRBJ1-1
size: once
V: TRBV7-9
DNA: TGTGCCAGCAGCTATCAACAGGGGTTGAACACTGAAGCTTTCTTT
CDR3: CASSYQQGLNTEAFF

D: .
J: TRBJ1-1
size: .
V: TRBV6-5
DNA: TGTGCCAGCAGTCCTGGGGGAGGTACTGAAGCTTTCTTT
CDR3: CASSPGGGTEAFF

D: .
J: TRBJ2-5
size: .
V: TRBV11-2
DNA: TGTGCCAGCAGCTTGGAACTTAGGGGCGCCCAGGAGACCCAGTACTTC
CDR3: CASSLELRGAQETQYF

D: .
J: TRBJ1-2
size: .
V: TRBV6-5
DNA: TGTGCCAGCAGTTACTCTGTGAACATGCCCTATGGCTACACCTTC
CDR3: CASSYSVNMPYGYTF